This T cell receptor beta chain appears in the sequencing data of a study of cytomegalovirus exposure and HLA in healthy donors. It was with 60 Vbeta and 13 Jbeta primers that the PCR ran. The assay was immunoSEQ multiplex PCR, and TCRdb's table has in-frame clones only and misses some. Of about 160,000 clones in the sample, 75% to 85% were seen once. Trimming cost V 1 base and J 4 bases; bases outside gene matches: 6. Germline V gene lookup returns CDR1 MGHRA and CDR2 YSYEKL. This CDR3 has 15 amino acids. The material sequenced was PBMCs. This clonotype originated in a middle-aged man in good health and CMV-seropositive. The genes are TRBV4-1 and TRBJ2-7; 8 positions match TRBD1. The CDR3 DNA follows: TGCGCCAGCAGCCAAGCCGGGACAGGTTCTTACGAGCAGTACTTC. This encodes CASSQAGTGSYEQYF.